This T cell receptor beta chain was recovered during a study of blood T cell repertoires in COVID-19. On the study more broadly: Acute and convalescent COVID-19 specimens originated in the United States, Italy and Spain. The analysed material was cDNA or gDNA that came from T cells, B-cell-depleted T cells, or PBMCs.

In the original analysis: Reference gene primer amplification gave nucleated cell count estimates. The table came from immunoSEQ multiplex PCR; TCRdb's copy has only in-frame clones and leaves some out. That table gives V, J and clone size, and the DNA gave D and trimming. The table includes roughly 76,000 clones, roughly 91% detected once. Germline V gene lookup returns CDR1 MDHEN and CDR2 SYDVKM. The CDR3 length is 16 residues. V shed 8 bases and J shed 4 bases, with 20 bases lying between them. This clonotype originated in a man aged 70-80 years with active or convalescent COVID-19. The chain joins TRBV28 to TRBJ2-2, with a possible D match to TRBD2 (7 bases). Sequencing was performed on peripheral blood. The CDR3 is CASGDYRGGGTGELFF. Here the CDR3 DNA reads TGTGCCAGCGGGGACTACCGGGGAGGGGGCACCGGGGAGCTGTTTTTT.